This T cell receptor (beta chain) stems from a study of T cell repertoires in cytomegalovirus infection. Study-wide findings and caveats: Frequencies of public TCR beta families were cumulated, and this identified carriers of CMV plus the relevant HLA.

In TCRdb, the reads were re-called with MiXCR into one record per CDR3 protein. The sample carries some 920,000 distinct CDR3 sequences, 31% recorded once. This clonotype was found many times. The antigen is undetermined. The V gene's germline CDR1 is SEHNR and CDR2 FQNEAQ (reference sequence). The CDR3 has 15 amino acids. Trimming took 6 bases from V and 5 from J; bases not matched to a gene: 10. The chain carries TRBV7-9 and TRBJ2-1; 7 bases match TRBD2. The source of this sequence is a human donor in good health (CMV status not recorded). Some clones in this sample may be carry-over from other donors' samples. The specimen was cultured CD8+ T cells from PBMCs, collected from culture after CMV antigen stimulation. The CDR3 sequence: CASSQTPGGDNEQFF. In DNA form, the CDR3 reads TGTGCCAGCAGTCAGACCCCGGGGGGAGACAATGAGCAGTTCTTC.